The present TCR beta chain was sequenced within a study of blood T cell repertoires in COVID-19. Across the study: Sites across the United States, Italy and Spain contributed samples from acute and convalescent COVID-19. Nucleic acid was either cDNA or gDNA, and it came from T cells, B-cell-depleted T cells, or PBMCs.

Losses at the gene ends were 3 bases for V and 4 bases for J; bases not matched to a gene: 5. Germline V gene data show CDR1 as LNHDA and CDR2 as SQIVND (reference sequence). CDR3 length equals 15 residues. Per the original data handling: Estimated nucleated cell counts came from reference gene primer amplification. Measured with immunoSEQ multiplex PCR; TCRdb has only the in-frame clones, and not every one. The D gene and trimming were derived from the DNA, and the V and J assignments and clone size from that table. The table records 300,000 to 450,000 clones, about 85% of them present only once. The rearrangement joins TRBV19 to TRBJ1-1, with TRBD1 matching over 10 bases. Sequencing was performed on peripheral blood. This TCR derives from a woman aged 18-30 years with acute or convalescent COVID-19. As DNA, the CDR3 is TGTGCCAGTAGTATTAAGGACAGGGGGTTCACTGAAGCTTTCTTT. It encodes CASSIKDRGFTEAFF.